Sequencing of this T cell receptor beta chain was carried out in a study of control samples from healthy donors and cancer patients. Profiling relied on immunoSEQ multiplex PCR, and the TCRdb table lists in-frame clones only, not all of them. The data show some 99,000 clones, about 89% seen once. The CDR3 runs 12 residues. The V end lost 6 bases, the J end lost 3 bases, and 8 bases lay between the germline ends. CDR1 and CDR2 (germline): MNHEY, SVGAGI. The sequence derives from a woman in her fifties or sixties in good health. The sample was blood. The chain is built from TRBV6-5 and TRBJ1-1, with D unclear. The CDR3 loop is CASRQLYTEAFF. The CDR3, as DNA: TGTGCCAGCAGACAGTTATACACTGAAGCTTTCTTT.